The text below deals with one TCR beta chain. The CDR3 spans 14 residues. Germline CDR1 reads MNHEY; CDR2 reads SVGAGI. V was pared by 11 bases and J by 1 base, with 17 bases between. Sequenced by immunoSEQ multiplex PCR; TCRdb stores in-frame clones only, minus some. The sample records tens of thousands of clones, more than 80% being singletons. This entry is derived from a study of blood T cell repertoires in COVID-19. The chain uses TRBV6-5 and TRBJ1-1; D is unclear. This TCR came from a man aged 80 or over with acute or convalescent COVID-19. Material: peripheral blood. This CDR3 reads CAARSQASNTEAFF. Here the CDR3 DNA reads TGTGCCGCTCGGTCCCAGGCTTCGAACACTGAAGCTTTCTTT.